This entry concerns a single T cell receptor beta chain. There is no known antigen for this receptor. No base qualities exist here, and no much larger clone lies one base off it. CDR1 is given as DFQATT and CDR2 as SNEGSKA, both from the germline V gene (reference sequence). CDR3 length: 15 amino acids, cysteine to phenylalanine. Kept here is only the CDR3 DNA, which spans 45 bases and is read in frame from base 1. Trimming removed 2 bases from V and 1 base from J, leaving 14 bases between the germline ends. These data belong to a study of blood T cells in healthy people across ages (dated by TCRdb to the mid-2010s). Regarding the study in general: In model experiments, roughly one uniquely barcoded TCR beta cDNA molecule per two T cells was captured by template switching. To track age-related changes in TCR beta repertoire diversity, the study relied on deep sequencing normalized with unique cDNA molecular identifiers. To avoid experimental bias, donors of different ages were distributed randomly across sequencing lanes. The study analyzed two additional independent replicas of 1 million unique cDNA reads from the same blood draw for two donors, one aged 18 to 29 and one aged 80 or older. The donors were divided into four age groups: young (average roughly 17 years), middle-aged (under 40), aged (62) and long-lived (82).

Systemically healthy Caucasian individuals from Russia, 35 to 50 in total and aged about 6 to 90 years, were included as donors. Roughly 11 milliliters of peripheral blood were drawn from each donor into EDTA-treated Vacutainer tubes. Ficoll-Paque density-gradient centrifugation was used to isolate PBMCs, with at least 6.5 million per sample. Trizol reagent was used to extract total RNA from the PBMCs, yielding at least 5.5 micrograms per sample. For every donor, an aliquot of PBMCs went through flow cytometry to measure the percentages of naive CD45RAhigh/CD27high T cells. Receptors were amplified or captured by 5' RACE. Sequencing instrument: Illumina HiSeq 2500. A second PCR of about 7 to 12 cycles was run with a J-beta primer mix and a sample-barcoded 5' primer. A unique molecular identifier was introduced onto each TCR beta cDNA molecule by a template-switch 5' adaptor carrying 12 random nucleotides. Each sample yielded at least 3 million CDR3-containing paired-end reads. The Mint cDNA synthesis kit, primed by a TRBC-specific oligonucleotide, was used to synthesize first-strand cDNA from all RNA. All cDNA was treated with uracil-DNA glycosylase and then went through a first 18-cycle PCR with the universal primers M1SS and BC2_uni_R. The study's processing was this. Normalization of each sample was performed by random selection of 1 million high-quality reads, each carrying a distinct molecular identifier. Reads with shared molecular identifiers were discarded instead of being binned into consensus sequences. CDR3 identification, clonotype clustering and error correction used MiTCR with a Q25 quality threshold and the strictest error-elimination algorithm. A nonparametric unseen species model with Euler transformation was used to estimate a lower bound on total TCR beta diversity. TCRdb trimmed public reads at Q25 via fastp, called clones via MiXCR and kept in-frame beta chains. Each CDR3 protein gets just one entry, which takes the most common genes and DNA from the rows behind it. The V and J calls, along with clone size, are taken from TCRdb and not from the paper's own processing. Recorded for this sample are hundreds of thousands of distinct CDR3 sequences; 40% to 65% of them occurred a single time. The top ten clonotypes cover about 38% of the sample.

Overall study results and their limits: Because profiling used bulk unsorted PBMCs, naive and antigen-experienced compartments could not be compared conclusively. Total diversity estimates from one million sequenced T cells were considered lower bounds and underestimates. A strong correlation was found between observed TCR beta diversity and the percentage of naive T cells measured by flow cytometry. The long-lived group showed more naive CD4+ T cells, fewer expanded clones and increased TCR diversity than the aged group, suggesting age selection. Observed TCR beta diversity per million T cells fell roughly linearly with age, and a significant reduction was already apparent by age roughly 40. Donor CMV infection status was unknown, potentially confounding age-related changes in expanded clonotypes.

The sequence was obtained from an elderly man in good health. This chain joins TRBV20-1 to TRBJ1-1; the best D guess is TRBD1, with 6 bases matching. Sequencing was performed on blood. The CDR3 reads CSARRIRGPNTEAFF. The bases read TGCAGTGCTAGACGAATCAGGGGCCCGAACACTGAAGCTTTCTTT.